Included here is one TCR beta chain sequence, with context. Its specific antigen is unknown. It has no much larger one-base neighbor in the sample; base qualities were not kept. As encoded in the germline V gene, CDR1 is MNHEY while CDR2 is SVGAGI. V is pared back by 5 bases and J by 2 bases, with 16 bases lying between the germline termini. The CDR3 measures 15 amino acids from cysteine to phenylalanine. The read is trimmed to its CDR3 DNA, 45 bases read in frame from base 1. This sample was included in a study of blood T cell repertoires in COVID-19 (dated by TCRdb to about 2020). Concerning the study at large: Recovered participants in ImmuneRACE Cohort 3 were defined by two consecutive negative NP/OP PCR tests, clearance by a healthcare professional, or resolution of symptoms. The repertoires were made available in a free public database intended to serve as a resource for research on the immune response to SARS-CoV-2. Sample metadata almost always included a de-identified subject ID, COVID-19 status, age in years and sex. HLA class I and class II types, where available, came from metadata supplied by the sample provider rather than from assay-based typing. The collaborator samples originated in the United States, Italy and Spain and spanned the acute and convalescent phases of COVID-19. The material from the prospective study consisted of cDNA or gDNA derived from T cells, B-cell-depleted T cells, or PBMCs. Samples were obtained from the ongoing ImmuneRACE study (first 160 participants) and from about 1,300 subjects provided by 6 global collaborators. Subjects who had been exposed to COVID-19, were actively infected with it, or had recovered from it provided the deeply sampled blood TCRbeta repertoires that made up the dataset. Overall results and qualifications from the work: Clinical and demographic metadata were provided uncurated, with the amount varying by source and participant.

TCRbeta CDR3 regions were amplified from genomic DNA using the immunoSEQ Assay, a bias-controlled multiplex PCR. The authors processed their data as follows. The number of nucleated cells in each sample was estimated by amplification of reference gene primers within the assay. To quantify the absolute abundance of each unique TCRbeta CDR3 rearrangement, sequence reads were collapsed and filtered. For each sample, productive Simpson clonality was calculated by taking the square root of Simpson's diversity index across productive rearrangements. What TCRdb holds here is the immuneACCESS table cut down to in-frame rearrangements. Part of the clones is not present; checked against another copy, under half of the missing clones reflect an unresolved V gene, and the others are unexplained. That table gives V, J and clone size, and the DNA gave D and trimming. The sample yields some 300,000 clones; around nine tenths were counted once. Together, the top ten hold under 2.5% of the sample.

Participants in the prospective study were enrolled through a virtual design, were aged about 18 to 100 years, and lived in 20 to 30 United States geographic areas. To assign participants to cohorts, the prospective study relied on clinical history that participants themselves reported in a screening survey and a study questionnaire. In the prospective study, whole blood, serum and a nasopharyngeal or oropharyngeal swab were collected from each participant by mobile phlebotomists. Participants in the prospective study had the option to provide additional blood draws and questionnaires over a roughly 2-month period. Blood samples from the prospective study were shipped frozen or at room temperature prior to DNA extraction.

The receptor's source is a woman aged 55-69 years in a cohort exposed to, infected with or recovered from COVID-19 (not recorded which). The chain is encoded by TRBV6-5 joined to TRBJ2-7; TRBD2 could be the D gene, as 5 bases match. The sample was PBMCs or T cells enriched from blood (not recorded which). In nucleotides, the sequence is TGTGCCAGCAGTCCAGAAGAGGGCCCAACCTACGAGCAGTACTTC. Its protein product is CASSPEEGPTYEQYF.